This TCR beta chain came from a study of blood T cell repertoires in COVID-19. Original methodology: Reference gene primer amplification gave estimated nucleated cell counts. Data came from immunoSEQ multiplex PCR; TCRdb stores just in-frame clones and leaves some out. V and J calls and clone size are as listed in that table; D and trimming were resolved from the DNA. The sample holds around 280,000 clones, 85% seen once. Germline-derived CDR1 and CDR2 are SGHNT and YYREEE (reference sequence). The CDR3 runs 15 residues. The trim removed 5 bases at V and 3 bases at J, leaving 5 bases unmatched. What was sequenced was peripheral blood. The TCR was taken from a woman aged 50 to 60 with active or convalescent COVID-19. The V call is TRBV5-4, the J call TRBJ2-1; 10 bases fit TRBD1. CDR3 sequence reads: CASSQDRGSYNEQFF. The CDR3 DNA reads TGTGCCAGCAGTCAGGACAGGGGGAGCTACAATGAGCAGTTCTTC.